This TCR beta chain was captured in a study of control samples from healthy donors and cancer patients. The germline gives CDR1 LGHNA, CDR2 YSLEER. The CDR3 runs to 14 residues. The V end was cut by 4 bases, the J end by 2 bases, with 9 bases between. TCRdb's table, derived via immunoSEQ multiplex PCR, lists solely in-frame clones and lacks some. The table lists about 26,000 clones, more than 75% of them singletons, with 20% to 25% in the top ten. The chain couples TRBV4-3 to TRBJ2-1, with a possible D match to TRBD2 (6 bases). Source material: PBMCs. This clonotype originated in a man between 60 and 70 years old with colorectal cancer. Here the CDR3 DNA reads TGCGCCAGCAGCCTTAGCGGACCCTACAATGAGCAGTTCTTC. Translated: CASSLSGPYNEQFF.